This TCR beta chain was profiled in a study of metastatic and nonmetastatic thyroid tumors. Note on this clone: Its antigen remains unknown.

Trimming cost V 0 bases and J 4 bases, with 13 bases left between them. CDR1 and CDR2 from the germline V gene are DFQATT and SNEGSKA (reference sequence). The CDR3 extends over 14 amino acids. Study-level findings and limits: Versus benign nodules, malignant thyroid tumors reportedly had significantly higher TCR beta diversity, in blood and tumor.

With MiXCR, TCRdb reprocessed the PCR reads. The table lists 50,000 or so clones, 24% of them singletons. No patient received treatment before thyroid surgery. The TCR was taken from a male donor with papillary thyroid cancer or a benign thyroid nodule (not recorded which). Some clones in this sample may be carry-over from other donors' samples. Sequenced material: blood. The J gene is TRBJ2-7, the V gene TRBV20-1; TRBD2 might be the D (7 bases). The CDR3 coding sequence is TGCAGTGCTAGAGAGGGGGGGCGCAGGTACGAGCAGTACTTC. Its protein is CSAREGGRRYEQYF.